Shown below are 14 T cell receptor beta chains from a single sample sequenced in a study of identical twins. TCRdb passed the 5' RACE reads through MiXCR, listing each CDR3 protein once. The sample records 450,000 or so distinct CDR3 sequences, over 12% being singletons. These data also formed part of another study, on yellow fever vaccine responses in identical twins.

Sequencing used CD4+ T cells sorted from blood. These receptor sequences come from a woman between 18 and 29 years old in good health.

This clonotype was observed a handful of times. This chain uses TRBV15 with TRBJ2-7, with 10 bases fitting TRBD1. CDR3 length: 14 amino acids. The V gene's germline CDR1 is LNHNV and CDR2 YYDKDF (reference sequence). V was clipped by 4 bases and J by 2 bases; unmatched bases: 2. The CDR3 is CATSNGQGAYEQYF. In DNA form, the CDR3 reads TGTGCCACCAGCAATGGACAGGGGGCCTACGAGCAGTACTTC. The complete variable domain, with remaining parts taken from reference TRBV15 and TRBJ2-7, reads DAMVIQNPRYQVTQFGKPVTLSCSQTLNHNVMYWYQQKSSQAPKLLFHYYDKDFNNEADTPDNFQSRRPNTSFCFLDIRSPGLGDTAMYLCATSNGQGAYEQYFGPGTRLTVT.

This clonotype has a handful of counts. The chain links TRBV5-1 to TRBJ2-1; 7 nucleotides line up with TRBD1. Losses at the gene ends were 4 bases for V and 4 bases for J; bases not matched to a gene: 8. The CDR3 loop spans 15 amino acids. Germline-derived CDR1 and CDR2 are SGHRS and YFSETQ. CDR3 in DNA: TGCGCCAGCAGCCTAGCTGGGACAGAATACAATGAGCAGTTCTTC. As protein: CASSLAGTEYNEQFF. The variable domain in full, completed from reference TRBV5-1 and TRBJ2-1, reads KAGVTQTPRYLIKTRGQQVTLSCSPISGHRSVSWYQQTPGQGLQFLFEYFSETQRNKGNFPGRFSGRQFSNSRSEMNVSTLELGDSALYLCASSLAGTEYNEQFFGPGTRLTVL.

The J gene is TRBJ1-6, the V gene TRBV7-9; D unclear. The V gene lost 3 bases and the J gene lost 5 bases, with 8 bases spanning the gap. The CDR3 contains 14 residues. The germline V gene has CDR1 SEHNR and CDR2 FQNEAQ (reference sequence). This CDR3 reads CASSLEPNNSPLHF. DNA of the CDR3: TGTGCCAGCAGCTTGGAACCTAATAATTCACCCCTCCACTTT.

J is TRBJ2-1 and V is TRBV19; unclear D gene. Per the germline V gene, CDR1 is LNHDA and CDR2 is SQIVND (reference sequence). Trimming took 7 bases from V and 10 from J, leaving 14 bases between them. This CDR3 is built from 12 residues. This chain's CDR3 is CASKHTGEEQFF. CDR3 DNA: TGTGCCAGTAAACACACCGGAGAGGAGCAGTTCTTC.

The chain couples TRBV6-5 to TRBJ2-2, with a possible D match to TRBD2 (6 bases). Per germline, CDR1 MNHEY and CDR2 SVGAGI. V was clipped by 6 bases and J by 0 bases, with 20 bases between them. CDR3 length: 18 residues. The CDR3 DNA reads as TGTGCCAGCAGATTACTAGCAGGAGGTTTCGCGAACACCGGGGAGCTGTTTTTT. It specifies CASRLLAGGFANTGELFF.

This clonotype was seen many times. This chain connects TRBV6-2 or TRBV6-3 to TRBJ1-2; TRBD1 matches at 10 bases. The germline V gene encodes CDR1 MNHEY and CDR2 SVGEGT. Trimming took 8 bases from V and 6 from J; bases not matched to a gene: 9. The CDR3 runs 14 residues. The CDR3 nucleotides read TGTGCCAGCGATAGGGGACAGGGGATCCATGGCTACACCTTC. Its translation: CASDRGQGIHGYTF.

The CDR3 loop reads CASSLLGTGSYNEQFF. Written as DNA, the CDR3 is TGTGCCAGCAGCTTATTAGGGACCGGCTCCTACAATGAGCAGTTCTTC. V and J are TRBV7-2 and TRBJ2-1; D may match TRBD1 or TRBD2 (5 bases each). The CDR3 runs to 16 residues. Trimming cost V 2 bases and J 0 bases, with 11 bases left between them. Looked up from germline, CDR1 is SGHTA and CDR2 is FQGNSA.

This chain uses TRBV6-1 with TRBJ2-1; possible D gene TRBD2, 5 bases. The CDR3 length is 13 residues. Germline V lookup: CDR1 MNHNS, CDR2 SASEGT. The ends were cut back, 7 bases at V and 4 bases at J, with 11 bases in the middle. CDR3 nucleotide sequence: TGTGCCAGCAAGCGGACGGGATACAATGAGCAGTTCTTC. Its translation: CASKRTGYNEQFF.

At least ten counts were recorded for this clonotype. This chain's CDR3 is CASRRLSIQYF. The CDR3 DNA follows: TGTGCCAGCAGACGATTAAGCATTCAGTACTTC. The chain uses TRBV12-3 or TRBV12-4 and TRBJ2-4; D remains unclear. Trimming stripped 6 bases from V and 9 bases from J, with 9 bases between. The CDR3 sequence is 11 residues long.

The rearrangement links TRBV9 to TRBJ2-3; D is undetermined. Germline assignment: CDR1 SGDLS and CDR2 YYNGEE. Between the trimmed V and J ends, which lost 3 bases and 1 base, there was a span of 12 bases. The CDR3 contains 15 residues. CDR3 sequence reads: CASSAMVAGTDTQYF. CDR3 sequence (DNA): TGTGCCAGCAGCGCAATGGTTGCGGGCACAGATACGCAGTATTTT.

This clonotype was recorded a few times. The chain uses TRBV15 and TRBJ2-1, with a possible D match to TRBD2 (6 bases). Trimming removed 4 bases at V and 0 bases at J, with 13 bases between. The V gene's germline CDR1 is LNHNV and CDR2 YYDKDF (reference sequence). The CDR3 has 16 amino acids. DNA of the CDR3: TGTGCCACCAGCATCAAGACTAGAGGCTCCTACAATGAGCAGTTCTTC. This translates into CATSIKTRGSYNEQFF.

In this sample, this clonotype turned up a few times. The chain links TRBV10-3 to TRBJ2-1, with TRBD2 matching 9 bases. CDR1 and CDR2 from the germline V gene are ENHRY and SYGVKD. With V trimmed by 8 bases and J by 9 bases, 8 bases remained unmatched. CDR3 length equals 13 residues. The CDR3 spells CAICAGGRVEQFF. CDR3 in DNA: TGTGCCATCTGCGCGGGGGGGCGGGTTGAGCAGTTCTTC.

There are a few counts of this clonotype. The V gene is TRBV2, the J gene TRBJ2-1; 13 bases fit TRBD2. The germline CDR1 and CDR2 sequences are SNHLY and FYNNEI. The CDR3 has 15 residues. V shed 6 bases and J 8 bases; nucleotides not matched to a gene: 7. The DNA for the CDR3 is TGTGCCAGCAGGGTAACTAGCGGGGGGGCTTATGAGCAGTTCTTC. It is translated as CASRVTSGGAYEQFF.

This clonotype was observed a few times. The rearrangement joins TRBV11-2 to TRBJ2-1; 9 bases map to TRBD2. The V and J ends lost 4 bases and 9 bases, in that order; junction bases with no gene match: 10. The germline V gene has CDR1 SGHAT and CDR2 FQNNGV. CDR3 length: 15 amino acids. CDR3 amino acids: CASSSGTSLRSEQFF. The CDR3 nucleotides are TGTGCCAGCAGCTCCGGGACTAGCTTGAGGAGTGAGCAGTTCTTC.